The 19 T cell receptor beta chains reported below all come from one sample, sequenced in a study of T cell responses to AZD1222 COVID-19 vaccine. Some clones are missing from TCRdb's copy, which holds only in-frame ones; the method was immunoSEQ multiplex PCR. The sample consists of 110,000 to 150,000 clones, approximately 83% of them appearing once. This sample comprised peripheral blood, obtained on day 0 of AZD1222 vaccination. The source of these receptors is an adult in good health.

This clone has ten or more counts. J is TRBJ1-3 and V is TRBV9; tentatively, D is TRBD1 (5 bases). Trimming cost V 0 bases and J 4 bases, with 11 bases left between them. This CDR3 region has 15 residues. Germline V gives CDR1 SGDLS, CDR2 YYNGEE. As DNA, the CDR3 is TGTGCCAGCAGCGTAGGTAGAGGGGCGGGAAACACCATATATTTT. Its protein is CASSVGRGAGNTIYF.

This clone came up once. This chain joins TRBV7-9 and TRBJ1-5, with 8 bases matching TRBD1. This CDR3 has 16 residues. CDR1 is SEHNR, CDR2 FQNEAQ, per germline (reference sequence). J was trimmed by 1 base and V by 6 bases; bases with no gene match: 8. CDR3 bases: TGTGCCAGCAGGTCGACAGGGGATGGCAGCAATCAGCCCCAGCATTTT. It encodes CASRSTGDGSNQPQHF. Drawing the rest from reference TRBV7-9 and TRBJ1-5, the complete variable domain is DTGVSQNPRHKITKRGQNVTFRCDPISEHNRLYWYRQTLGQGPEFLTYFQNEAQLEKSRLLSDRFSAERPKGSFSTLEIQRTEQGDSAMYLCASRSTGDGSNQPQHFGDGTRLSIL.

J is TRBJ1-1 and V is TRBV24-1; 8 positions match TRBD1. Germline lookup yields CDR1 KGHDR and CDR2 SFDVKD. There are 13 residues in the CDR3. Trimming removed 7 bases from V and 2 bases from J; junction bases left unmatched: 2. For the CDR3, the DNA is TGTGCCACCAGAGGACAGGGTAACACTGAAGCTTTCTTT. It encodes CATRGQGNTEAFF.

This chain joins TRBV10-3 and TRBJ2-3, with 7 bases matching TRBD2. CDR3 length equals 17 residues. Germline assignment: CDR1 ENHRY and CDR2 SYGVKD. J gave up 0 bases and V 4 bases, and 10 bases lay outside the gene matches. As DNA, the CDR3 is TGTGCCATCAGTGGGGGTGGCGGGAGTACTAGCACAGATACGCAGTATTTT. Protein product: CAISGGGGSTSTDTQYF.

V usage is TRBV27 and J usage is TRBJ2-3; 9 bases are a match to TRBD1. CDR3 length: 14 amino acids. Germline CDR1 reads MNHEY; CDR2 reads SMNVEV (reference sequence). V dropped 6 bases and J dropped 2; count of bases not matched to a gene: 3. CDR3 residues: CASRGDRDTDTQYF. The DNA of the CDR3 is TGTGCCAGCAGGGGGGACAGGGACACAGATACGCAGTATTTT.

This clone was counted once. The rearrangement joins TRBV5-1 to TRBJ2-3, with D tentatively TRBD1 or TRBD2 (5 bases each). Germline V CDR1 and CDR2: SGHRS, YFSETQ. V lost 4 bases and J 5 bases, leaving 8 bases between the germline ends. The CDR3 spans 12 residues. The CDR3 DNA follows: TGCGCCAGCAGCCGGGACCAAGATACGCAGTATTTT. It is translated as CASSRDQDTQYF.

The chain combines TRBV6-5 with TRBJ1-1, with no clear D. Trimming removed 2 bases at V and 6 bases at J, with 13 bases between. Germline V gene data show CDR1 as MNHEY and CDR2 as SVGAGI. The CDR3 contains 14 residues. This CDR3 reads CASSYPNRLSEAFF. CDR3 sequence (DNA): TGTGCCAGCAGTTACCCGAATCGGTTGTCTGAAGCTTTCTTT.

This clone was observed once. The chain has TRBV2 and TRBJ1-5, with D uncertain. There are 16 residues in the CDR3. V gave up 3 bases and J gave up 6 bases, with 18 bases separating them. CDR1 and CDR2 (germline): SNHLY, FYNNEI. The CDR3 here is CASSEETPIVGQPQHF. The CDR3, as DNA: TGTGCCAGCAGTGAGGAGACCCCCATAGTGGGTCAGCCCCAGCATTTT.

The chain couples TRBV2 to TRBJ1-4; 8 nucleotides align to TRBD1. V dropped 4 bases and J dropped 8; count of bases not matched to a gene: 9. The CDR3 has 15 amino acids. Germline V CDR1 and CDR2: SNHLY, FYNNEI. CDR3 DNA sequence: TGTGCCAGCAGTGTGCAGGGGGCTAGGGAGGAAAAACTGTTTTTT. This sequence encodes CASSVQGAREEKLFF. Complete variable domain (other parts from reference TRBV2 and TRBJ1-4): EPEVTQTPSHQVTQMGQEVILRCVPISNHLYFYWYRQILGQKVEFLVSFYNNEISEKSEIFDDQFSVERPDGSNFTLKIRSTKLEDSAMYFCASSVQGAREEKLFFGSGTQLSVL.

The rearrangement joins TRBV30 to TRBJ1-1, with a possible D match to TRBD1 (5 bases). Looked up from germline, CDR1 is GTSNPN and CDR2 is SVGIG (reference sequence). Trimming took 2 bases from V and 5 from J, leaving 12 bases between them. This CDR3 has 13 amino acids. The CDR3 DNA reads as TGTGCCTGGAGTCAGGGATTGGGTACTGAAGCTTTCTTT. Its translation: CAWSQGLGTEAFF.

This clone showed up just once. The chain is built from TRBV5-8 and TRBJ2-3; no firm D call. Germline V CDR1 and CDR2: SGHTS, YDEGEE. Trimming stripped 1 base from V and 5 bases from J, with 5 bases between. This CDR3 is built from 12 residues. CDR3 protein: CASSLILDTQYF. Here the CDR3 DNA reads TGTGCCAGCAGCTTGATCCTAGATACGCAGTATTTT. The entire variable domain, with the rest obtained from reference TRBV5-8 and TRBJ2-3, is as follows: EAGVTQSPTHLIKTRGQQATLRCSPISGHTSVYWYQQALGLGLQFLLWYDEGEERNRGNFPPRFSGRQFPNYSSELNVNALELEDSALYLCASSLILDTQYFGPGTRLTVL.

CDR3 in amino acids: CASSPAPASTDTQYF. In DNA form, the CDR3 reads TGTGCCAGCTCACCAGCCCCTGCTAGCACAGATACGCAGTATTTT. The gene calls are TRBV18 and TRBJ2-3; D not resolved. Germline V gives CDR1 KGHSH, CDR2 LQKENI. V was pared by 2 bases and J by 0 bases, with 9 bases between. This CDR3 is built from 15 residues.

The chain uses TRBV5-6 and TRBJ1-4; TRBD1 is a possible D gene (5 bases). V dropped 4 bases and J dropped 7 bases, with 14 bases sitting between them. CDR3 size: 14 residues. The germline V gene encodes CDR1 SGHDT and CDR2 YYEEEE. The CDR3 protein is CASSPSGVREKLFF. The CDR3 DNA is TGTGCCAGCAGCCCCTCGGGGGTACGTGAAAAACTGTTTTTT.

CDR3 residues: CASSLSGQVSYEQYF. CDR3 bases: TGTGCCAGCAGCTTATCGGGACAGGTTTCTTACGAGCAGTACTTC. The rearrangement uses TRBV11-2 and TRBJ2-7, with 8 bases fitting TRBD1. Trimming cost V 2 bases and J 4 bases; bases outside gene matches: 7. Germline lookup yields CDR1 SGHAT and CDR2 FQNNGV. This CDR3 has 15 residues.

The chain links TRBV19 to TRBJ1-1, with 9 bases fitting TRBD1. J gave up 0 bases and V 6 bases, and 2 bases lay outside the gene matches. Germline lookup yields CDR1 LNHDA and CDR2 SQIVND (reference sequence). This CDR3 is 14 amino acids long. For the CDR3, the DNA is TGTGCCAGTAGCAGGGACAGGGTGAACACTGAAGCTTTCTTT. Translating gives CASSRDRVNTEAFF.

The gene calls are TRBV28 and TRBJ2-3; D is uncertain. V gave up 8 bases and J gave up 2 bases, with 8 bases separating them. Germline CDR1 and CDR2: MDHEN and SYDVKM. The CDR3 runs to 12 residues. CDR3 residues: CASSEVTDTQYF. CDR3 bases: TGTGCCAGCTCTGAGGTCACAGATACGCAGTATTTT.

This chain joins TRBV18 and TRBJ2-2, with D uncertain. This CDR3 has 16 amino acids. From germline, CDR1 is KGHSH and CDR2 LQKENI. Trimming took 10 bases from V and 5 from J, leaving 23 bases between them. CDR3 residues: CATVDGRTFSTGELFF. The CDR3 DNA reads as TGTGCCACAGTCGACGGCCGGACCTTCAGTACCGGGGAGCTGTTTTTT. Based on the CDR3 plus reference TRBV18 and TRBJ2-2, the full variable domain is NAGVMQNPRHLVRRRGQEARLRCSPMKGHSHVYWYRQLPEEGLKFMVYLQKENIIDESGMPKERFSAEFPKEGPSILRIQQVVRGDSAAYFCATVDGRTFSTGELFFGEGSRLTVL.

The chain recombines TRBV28 with TRBJ2-2; D is perhaps TRBD1 or TRBD2 (5 bases each). The V gene lost 8 bases and the J gene lost 5 bases, with 6 bases spanning the gap. Germline-derived CDR1 and CDR2 are MDHEN and SYDVKM. This CDR3 region has 11 residues. The CDR3 DNA reads TGTGCCAGCGAGGGGACCGGGGAGCTGTTTTTT. Amino acids: CASEGTGELFF.

Here the CDR3 DNA reads TGTGCCAGCAGCCTGACCTGGGACGAGCAGTACTTC. Translated: CASSLTWDEQYF. V and J are TRBV11-2 and TRBJ2-7; D is uncertain. The CDR3 has 12 amino acids. Germline-derived CDR1 and CDR2 are SGHAT and FQNNGV. V gave up 5 bases and J gave up 5 bases, with 10 bases separating them.